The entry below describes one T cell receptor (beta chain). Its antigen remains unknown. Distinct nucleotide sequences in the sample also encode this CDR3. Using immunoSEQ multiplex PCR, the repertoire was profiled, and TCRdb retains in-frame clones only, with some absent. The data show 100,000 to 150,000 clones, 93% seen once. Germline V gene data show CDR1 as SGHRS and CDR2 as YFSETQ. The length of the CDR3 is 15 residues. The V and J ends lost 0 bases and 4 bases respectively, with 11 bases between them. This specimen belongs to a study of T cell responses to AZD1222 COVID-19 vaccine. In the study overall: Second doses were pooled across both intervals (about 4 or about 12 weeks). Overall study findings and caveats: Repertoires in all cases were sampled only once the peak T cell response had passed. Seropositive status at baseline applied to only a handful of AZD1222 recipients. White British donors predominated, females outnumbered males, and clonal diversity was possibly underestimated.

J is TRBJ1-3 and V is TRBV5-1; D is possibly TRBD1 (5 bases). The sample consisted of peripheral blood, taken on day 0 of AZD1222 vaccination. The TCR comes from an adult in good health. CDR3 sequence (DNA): TGCGCCAGCAGCTTGGGAGCAGGGAGCGGAAACACCATATATTTT. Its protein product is CASSLGAGSGNTIYF.